Listed below are T cell receptor beta chains from one sample, sequenced in a study of blood T cell repertoires in COVID-19. This table comes from immunoSEQ multiplex PCR, and its TCRdb copy is limited to in-frame clones, with some not included. The sample has around 270,000 clones, roughly 88% seen once. Sequenced sample: PBMCs or T cells enriched from blood (not recorded which). These TCRs come from a woman aged 30 to 39 who had recovered from COVID-19. CDR3s include the opening cysteine and the closing phenylalanine or tryptophan. A D gene is named only where the DNA matches it firmly. Size tells how often a clone was seen (once, few, many) or the class of an expanded clone, and some rows leave it out.

clone size	V gene	J gene	D gene	CDR3 protein	CDR3 DNA
few	TRBV28	TRBJ1-2	NA	CASSAGGRAYYGYTF	TGTGCCAGCAGCGCCGGGGGGCGAGCCTACTATGGCTACACCTTC
NA	TRBV3-1/TRBV3-2	TRBJ2-7	TRBD2	CASSRGTSGYEQYF	TGTGCCAGCAGCCGGGGGACTAGCGGCTACGAGCAGTACTTC
NA	TRBV5-1	TRBJ2-3	TRBD1	CASSQQGSDTQYF	TGCGCCAGCAGCCAACAGGGGTCAGATACGCAGTATTTT
NA	TRBV11-3	TRBJ2-5	NA	CASSSPWGQDQETQYF	TGTGCCAGCAGCTCACCCTGGGGGCAGGACCAAGAGACCCAGTACTTC
NA	TRBV29-1	TRBJ2-2	TRBD2	CSVEIAGPNTGELFF	TGCAGCGTTGAGATAGCGGGACCGAACACCGGGGAGCTGTTTTTT
few	TRBV7-6	TRBJ2-2	NA	CASSRGPNTGELFF	TGTGCCAGCAGCCGCGGGCCTAACACCGGGGAGCTGTTTTTT
NA	TRBV2	TRBJ1-3	TRBD1	CASTKDRGDTIYF	TGTGCCAGCACTAAGGACAGGGGAGACACCATATATTTT
NA	TRBV4-1	TRBJ1-2	TRBD1	CASSPNPGQGLYYGYTF	TGCGCCAGCAGCCCTAATCCCGGACAGGGCCTCTACTATGGCTACACCTTC
NA	TRBV27	TRBJ2-7	TRBD1	CASSPLQGSSYEQYF	TGTGCCAGCAGTCCTCTACAGGGGAGCTCCTACGAGCAGTACTTC
NA	TRBV12-2	TRBJ2-1	NA	CASRFACTRRPKGQRYYNEQFF	TGTGCAAGTCGCTTCGCTTGCACGCGCCGTCCAAAGGGACAGCGATACTACAATGAGCAGTTCTTC
NA	TRBV27	TRBJ1-2	NA	CASTFTRYGGRLNYGYTF	TGTGCCAGCACCTTCACTCGTTATGGGGGGAGGCTTAACTATGGCTACACCTTC
once	TRBV7-9	TRBJ2-7	NA	CASSLLASSYEQYF	TGTGCCAGCAGCTTACTAGCGTCATCCTACGAGCAGTACTTC
NA	TRBV27	TRBJ2-2	NA	CASSFIDSDTGELFF	TGTGCCAGCAGTTTTATAGACAGTGACACCGGGGAGCTGTTTTTT
NA	TRBV6-5	TRBJ1-6	NA	CASNLDTYNSPLHF	TGTGCCAGCAATTTAGACACCTATAATTCACCCCTCCACTTT
NA	TRBV28	TRBJ1-2	NA	CASSLGGALKGYTF	TGTGCCAGCAGTTTGGGAGGGGCGCTAAAAGGCTACACCTTC
NA	TRBV10-3	TRBJ1-2	NA	CAISEPPPGTMDYTF	TGTGCCATCAGTGAGCCTCCCCCGGGGACAATGGACTACACCTTC
NA	TRBV24-1	TRBJ1-4	NA	CATSAITHNREIRDEKLFF	TGTGCCACCAGTGCCATTACCCATAACAGGGAAATTCGGGATGAAAAACTGTTTTTT
NA	TRBV3-1/TRBV3-2	TRBJ2-3	TRBD2	CASSPLSGSDTQYF	TGTGCCAGCAGCCCCCTAAGCGGGAGCGATACGCAGTATTTT
NA	TRBV5-6	TRBJ2-7	TRBD1	CASSRDRGYEQYF	TGTGCCAGCAGCCGGGACAGGGGCTACGAGCAGTACTTC
NA	TRBV28	TRBJ1-4	NA	CASSFVKRNEKLFF	TGTGCCAGCAGTTTCGTGAAGAGGAATGAAAAACTGTTTTTT
NA	TRBV7-9	TRBJ2-4	NA	CASSPTGIRGEWRKDIQYF	TGTGCCAGCAGCCCTACAGGGATCCGGGGAGAGTGGAGGAAGGACATTCAGTACTTC
NA	TRBV11-2	TRBJ2-2	NA	CASSLDLANTGELFF	TGTGCCAGCAGCTTAGACTTAGCGAACACCGGGGAGCTGTTTTTT
NA	TRBV12-3/TRBV12-4	TRBJ2-3	NA	CASSLRRTDTQYF	TGTGCCAGCAGTTTGCGGCGCACAGATACGCAGTATTTT
NA	TRBV25-1	TRBJ1-2	TRBD1	CASSERKAGTAIYGYTF	TGTGCCAGCAGCGAAAGAAAAGCCGGGACAGCCATCTATGGCTACACCTTC
NA	TRBV7-9	TRBJ2-7	NA	CASSFSAYEQYF	TGTGCCAGCAGCTTCTCAGCCTACGAGCAGTACTTC
few	TRBV6-4	TRBJ1-1	TRBD1	CAGRGARANLLNTEAFF	TGTGCCGGCAGGGGGGCGCGGGCCAATCTACTAAACACTGAAGCTTTCTTT
NA	TRBV30	TRBJ1-4	NA	CAWSVRTLRKEKLFF	TGTGCCTGGAGTGTAAGGACACTAAGGAAGGAAAAACTGTTTTTT
NA	TRBV9	TRBJ2-7	NA	CASSAGGASEFYEQYF	TGTGCCAGCAGCGCTGGGGGGGCTAGCGAGTTCTACGAGCAGTACTTC
many	TRBV19	TRBJ2-6	NA	CASKEGPGANVLTF	TGTGCCAGTAAGGAGGGTCCGGGGGCCAACGTCCTGACTTTC
NA	TRBV28	TRBJ2-7	NA	CASRRDIGGYEQYF	TGTGCCAGCAGAAGGGACATAGGGGGCTACGAGCAGTACTTC
NA	TRBV20-1	TRBJ2-5	TRBD2	CSASPPWTSGEETQYF	TGCAGTGCTAGTCCTCCTTGGACTAGCGGGGAAGAGACCCAGTACTTC
NA	TRBV27	TRBJ1-5	NA	CASSPGVSNQPQHF	TGTGCCAGCAGTCCAGGGGTGAGCAATCAGCCCCAGCATTTT
NA	TRBV4-2	TRBJ1-4	TRBD1	CASSRNRGTNEKLFF	TGTGCCAGCAGCCGGAACAGGGGTACTAATGAAAAACTGTTTTTT
NA	TRBV29-1	TRBJ1-1	TRBD1	CSVVDRAEAFF	TGCAGCGTTGTTGACAGGGCTGAAGCTTTCTTT
NA	TRBV28	TRBJ2-3	TRBD2	CASSLLAGGRDTQYF	TGTGCCAGCAGTCTTTTAGCGGGAGGGCGAGATACGCAGTATTTT
NA	TRBV27	TRBJ2-3	NA	CASSLTGDTQYF	TGTGCCAGCAGTTTAACCGGAGATACGCAGTATTTT
NA	TRBV5-4	TRBJ1-1	NA	CASSLVGRGNTEAFF	TGTGCCAGCAGCTTGGTTGGGCGGGGGAACACTGAAGCTTTCTTT
NA	TRBV5-1	TRBJ2-2	NA	CASSLTGTYTGELFF	TGCGCCAGCAGCTTGACAGGTACCTACACCGGGGAGCTGTTTTTT
NA	TRBV7-3	TRBJ2-2	NA	CASSSHRDTGELFF	TGTGCCAGCAGCTCCCACAGGGACACCGGGGAGCTGTTTTTT
few	TRBV12-3/TRBV12-4	TRBJ1-2	NA	CASKRWGLGGYTF	TGTGCCAGCAAGAGGTGGGGGCTGGGTGGCTACACCTTC
NA	TRBV5-8	TRBJ2-2	NA	CASSLGRLATGGELFF	TGTGCCAGCAGCTTGGGTCGTCTAGCTACCGGCGGGGAGCTGTTTTTT
NA	TRBV27	TRBJ2-5	NA	CASSTPYQETQYF	TGTGCCAGCAGTACTCCGTACCAAGAGACCCAGTACTTC
NA	TRBV10-2	TRBJ2-6	NA	CASRQGRGTGANVLTF	TGCGCCAGCAGGCAGGGAAGAGGAACTGGGGCCAACGTCCTGACTTTC
NA	TRBV19	TRBJ1-1	TRBD1	CASTRDRLNTEAFF	TGTGCCAGTACCCGGGACAGGCTTAACACTGAAGCTTTCTTT
NA	TRBV5-1	TRBJ2-3	TRBD2	CASTRTGTTSTDTQYF	TGCGCCAGCACAAGAACCGGGACTACGTCCACAGATACGCAGTATTTT
NA	TRBV7-8	TRBJ1-5	TRBD1	CAGGTGVSNQPQHF	TGTGCCGGTGGTACAGGGGTTAGCAATCAGCCCCAGCATTTT
NA	TRBV2	TRBJ1-5	NA	CASRNTGNNQPQHF	TGTGCCAGCAGAAATACGGGGAACAATCAGCCCCAGCATTTT
NA	TRBV3-1/TRBV3-2	TRBJ2-3	TRBD2	CASSPTSGITDTQYF	TGTGCCAGCAGTCCGACTAGCGGGATCACAGATACGCAGTATTTT
NA	TRBV7-8	TRBJ1-3	NA	CASSLGSGLAGNTIYF	TGTGCCAGCAGCTTAGGGTCTGGCCTCGCTGGAAACACCATATATTTT